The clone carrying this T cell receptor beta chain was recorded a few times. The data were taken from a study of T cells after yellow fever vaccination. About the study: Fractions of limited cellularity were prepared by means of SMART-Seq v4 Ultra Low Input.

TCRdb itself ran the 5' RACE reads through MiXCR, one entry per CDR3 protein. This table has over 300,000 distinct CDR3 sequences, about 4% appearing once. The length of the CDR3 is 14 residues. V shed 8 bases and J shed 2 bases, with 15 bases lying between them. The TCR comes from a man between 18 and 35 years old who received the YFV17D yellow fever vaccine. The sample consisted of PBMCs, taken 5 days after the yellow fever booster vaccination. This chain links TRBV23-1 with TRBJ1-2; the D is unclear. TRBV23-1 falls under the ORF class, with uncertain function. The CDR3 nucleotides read TGCGCCAGCTCTTCCGGTACGGACAACTATGGCTACACCTTC. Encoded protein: CASSSGTDNYGYTF.